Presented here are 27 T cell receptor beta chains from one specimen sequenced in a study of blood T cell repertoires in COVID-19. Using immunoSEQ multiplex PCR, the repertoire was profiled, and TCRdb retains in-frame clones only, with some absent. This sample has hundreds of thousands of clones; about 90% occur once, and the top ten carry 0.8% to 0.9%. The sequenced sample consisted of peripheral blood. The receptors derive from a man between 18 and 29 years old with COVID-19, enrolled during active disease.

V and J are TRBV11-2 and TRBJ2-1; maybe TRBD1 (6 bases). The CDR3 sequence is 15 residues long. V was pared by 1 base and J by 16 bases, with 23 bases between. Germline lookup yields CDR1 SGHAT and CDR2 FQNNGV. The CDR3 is CASSLGLRDTLKSFF. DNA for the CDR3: TGTGCCAGCAGCTTAGGGCTCAGGGACACCCTAAAAAGTTTCTTC.

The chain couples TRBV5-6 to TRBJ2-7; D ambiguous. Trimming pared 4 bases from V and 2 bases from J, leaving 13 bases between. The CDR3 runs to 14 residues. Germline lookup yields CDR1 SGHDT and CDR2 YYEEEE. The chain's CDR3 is CASSLSGQPYEQYF. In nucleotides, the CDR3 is TGTGCCAGCAGCCTCTCGGGTCAGCCCTACGAGCAGTACTTC.

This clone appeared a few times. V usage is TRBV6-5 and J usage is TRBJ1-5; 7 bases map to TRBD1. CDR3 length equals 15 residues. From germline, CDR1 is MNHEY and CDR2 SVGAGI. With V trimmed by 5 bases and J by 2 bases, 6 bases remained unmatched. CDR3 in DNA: TGTGCCAGCAGTCTGACGACAGGGCGCAATCAGCCCCAGCATTTT. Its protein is CASSLTTGRNQPQHF.

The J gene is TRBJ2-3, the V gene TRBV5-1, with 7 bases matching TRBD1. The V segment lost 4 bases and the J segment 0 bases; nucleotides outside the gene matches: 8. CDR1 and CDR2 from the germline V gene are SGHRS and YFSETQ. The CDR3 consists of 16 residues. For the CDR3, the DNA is TGCGCCAGCAGCCCTACGGGACAGCCGAGCACAGATACGCAGTATTTT. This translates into CASSPTGQPSTDTQYF.

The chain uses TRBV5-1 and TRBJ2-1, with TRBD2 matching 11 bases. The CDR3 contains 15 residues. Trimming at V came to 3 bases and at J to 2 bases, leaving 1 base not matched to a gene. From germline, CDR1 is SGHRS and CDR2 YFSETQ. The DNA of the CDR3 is TGCGCCAGCAGCTGGACTAGCGGGCCCTACAATGAGCAGTTCTTC. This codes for CASSWTSGPYNEQFF.

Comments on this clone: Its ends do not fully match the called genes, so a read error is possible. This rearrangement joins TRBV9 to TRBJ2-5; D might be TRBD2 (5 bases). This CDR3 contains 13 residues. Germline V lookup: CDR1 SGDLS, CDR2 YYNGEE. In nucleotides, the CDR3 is TGTGCCAGCAGCGTAGGGCCGGAGGAGATCCAGTACTTC. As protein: CASSVGPEEIQYF.

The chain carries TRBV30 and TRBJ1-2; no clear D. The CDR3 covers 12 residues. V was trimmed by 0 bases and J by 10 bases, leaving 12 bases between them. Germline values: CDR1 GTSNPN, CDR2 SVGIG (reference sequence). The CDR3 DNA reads TGTGCCTGGAGTGTTCGGGTCTTTCCCTACACCTTC. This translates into CAWSVRVFPYTF.

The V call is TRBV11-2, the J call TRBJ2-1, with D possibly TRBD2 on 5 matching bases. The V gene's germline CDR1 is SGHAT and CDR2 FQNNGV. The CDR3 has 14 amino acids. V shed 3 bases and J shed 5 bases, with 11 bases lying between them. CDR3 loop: CASSFGRGDNEQFF. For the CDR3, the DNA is TGTGCCAGCAGCTTTGGTCGGGGTGACAATGAGCAGTTCTTC.

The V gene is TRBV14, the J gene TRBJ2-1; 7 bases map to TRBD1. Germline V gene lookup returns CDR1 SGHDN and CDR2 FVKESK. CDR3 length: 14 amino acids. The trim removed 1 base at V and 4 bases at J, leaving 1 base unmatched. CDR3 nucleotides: TGTGCCAGCAGCCAAGGGGACAGATACAATGAGCAGTTCTTC. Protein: CASSQGDRYNEQFF.

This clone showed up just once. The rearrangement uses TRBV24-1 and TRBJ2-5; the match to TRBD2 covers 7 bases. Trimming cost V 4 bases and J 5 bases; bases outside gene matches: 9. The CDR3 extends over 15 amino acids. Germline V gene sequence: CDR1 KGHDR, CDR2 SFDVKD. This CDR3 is CATSDPGGPGETQYF. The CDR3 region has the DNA TGTGCCACCAGTGACCCGGGGGGACCCGGGGAGACCCAGTACTTC.

The CDR3: CASSYSSWTGVYTF. The CDR3 nucleotides are TGTGCCAGCAGTTACTCGTCCTGGACCGGGGTCTACACCTTC. The chain combines TRBV6-5 with TRBJ1-2; D remains unclear. The CDR3 is 14 amino acids. V was pared by 0 bases and J by 10 bases, with 15 bases between. Per germline, CDR1 MNHEY and CDR2 SVGAGI.

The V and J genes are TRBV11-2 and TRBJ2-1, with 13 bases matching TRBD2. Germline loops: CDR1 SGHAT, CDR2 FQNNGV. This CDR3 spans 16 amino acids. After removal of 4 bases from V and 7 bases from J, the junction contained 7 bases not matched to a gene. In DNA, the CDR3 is TGTGCCAGCAGCTCGTGGACTAGCGGGAGTAAAAATGAGCAGTTCTTC. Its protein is CASSSWTSGSKNEQFF. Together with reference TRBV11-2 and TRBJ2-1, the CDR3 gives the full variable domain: EAGVAQSPRYKIIEKRQSVAFWCNPISGHATLYWYQQILGQGPKLLIQFQNNGVVDDSQLPKDRFSAERLKGVDSTLKIQPAKLEDSAVYLCASSSWTSGSKNEQFFGPGTRLTVL.

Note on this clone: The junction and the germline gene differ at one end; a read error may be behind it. In DNA, the CDR3 is TGCGTCAGCAGTGCTCGGAGCCAAGAGACCCAGTACTTC. Translation: CVSSARSQETQYF. The chain couples TRBV10-1 to TRBJ2-5, with D unclear. Looked up from germline, CDR1 is WNHNN and CDR2 is SYGVQD (reference sequence). CDR3 length equals 13 residues.

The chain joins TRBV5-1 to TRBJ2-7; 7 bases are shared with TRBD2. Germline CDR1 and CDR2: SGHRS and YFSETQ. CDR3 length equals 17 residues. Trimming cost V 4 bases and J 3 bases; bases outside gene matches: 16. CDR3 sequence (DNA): TGCGCCAGCAGCACCGATCCAGCGGGGAGCGGAAGCTACGAGCAGTACTTC. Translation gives CASSTDPAGSGSYEQYF.

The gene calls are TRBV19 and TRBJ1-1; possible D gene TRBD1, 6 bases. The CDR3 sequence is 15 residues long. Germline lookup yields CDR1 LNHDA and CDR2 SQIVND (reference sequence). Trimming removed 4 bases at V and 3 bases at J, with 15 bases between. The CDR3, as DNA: TGTGCCAGTAGTAGCCCCCAGGGGATCCACACTGAAGCTTTCTTT. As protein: CASSSPQGIHTEAFF.

The CDR3 DNA reads TGTGCCAGCAGTGAAGAAGCGGGCTCCTACAATGAGCAGTTCTTC. Amino acids: CASSEEAGSYNEQFF. This sequence joins TRBV2 and TRBJ2-1; possibly TRBD2 for D (6 bases). The V gene's germline CDR1 is SNHLY and CDR2 FYNNEI. The CDR3 length is 15 residues. The V and J ends lost 1 base and 0 bases respectively, with 7 bases between them.

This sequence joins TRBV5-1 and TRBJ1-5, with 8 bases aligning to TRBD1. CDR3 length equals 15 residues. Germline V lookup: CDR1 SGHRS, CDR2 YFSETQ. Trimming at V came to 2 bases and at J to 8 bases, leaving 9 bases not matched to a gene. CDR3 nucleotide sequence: TGCGCCAGCAGCTTAACAGGGGGACTAGCGGAGCCCCAGCATTTT. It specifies CASSLTGGLAEPQHF.

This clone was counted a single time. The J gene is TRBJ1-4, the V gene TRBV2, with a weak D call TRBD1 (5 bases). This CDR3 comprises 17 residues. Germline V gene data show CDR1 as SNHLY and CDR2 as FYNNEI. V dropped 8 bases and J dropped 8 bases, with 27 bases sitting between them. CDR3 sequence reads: CASWEGRGSLGLEKLFF. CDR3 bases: TGTGCCAGCTGGGAGGGGAGGGGATCCCTTGGGCTCGAAAAACTGTTTTTT.

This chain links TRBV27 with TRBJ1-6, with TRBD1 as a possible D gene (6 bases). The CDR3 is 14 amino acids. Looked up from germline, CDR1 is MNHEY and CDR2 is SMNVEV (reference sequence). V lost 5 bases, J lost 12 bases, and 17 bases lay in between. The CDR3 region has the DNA TGTGCCAGCAGTACCTGGACAGCCCCTGGACCCCTCCACTTT. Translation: CASSTWTAPGPLHF.

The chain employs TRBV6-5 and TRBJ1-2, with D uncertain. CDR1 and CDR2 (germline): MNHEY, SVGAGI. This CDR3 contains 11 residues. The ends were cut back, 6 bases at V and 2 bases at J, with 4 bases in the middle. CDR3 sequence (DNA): TGTGCCAGCAGACAGAACTATGGCTACACCTTC. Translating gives CASRQNYGYTF.

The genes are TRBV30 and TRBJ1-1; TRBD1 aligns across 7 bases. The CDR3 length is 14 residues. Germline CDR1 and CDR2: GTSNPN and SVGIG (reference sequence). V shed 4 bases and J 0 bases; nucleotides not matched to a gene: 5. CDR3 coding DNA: TGTGCCTGGAATGGGGACAGATTGAACACTGAAGCTTTCTTT. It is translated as CAWNGDRLNTEAFF.

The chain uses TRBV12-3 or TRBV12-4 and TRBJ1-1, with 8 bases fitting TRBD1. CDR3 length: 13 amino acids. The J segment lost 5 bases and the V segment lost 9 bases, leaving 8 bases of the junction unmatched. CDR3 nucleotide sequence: TGTGCCAGTCAACAGGGGGTAAGAACTGAAGCTTTCTTT. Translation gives CASQQGVRTEAFF.

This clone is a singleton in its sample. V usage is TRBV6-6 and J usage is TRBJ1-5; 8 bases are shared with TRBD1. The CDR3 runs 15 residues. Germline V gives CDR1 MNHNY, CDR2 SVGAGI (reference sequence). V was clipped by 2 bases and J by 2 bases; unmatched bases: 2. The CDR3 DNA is TGTGCCAGCAGTTACCCGGGACAGGGCAATCAGCCCCAGCATTTT. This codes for CASSYPGQGNQPQHF.

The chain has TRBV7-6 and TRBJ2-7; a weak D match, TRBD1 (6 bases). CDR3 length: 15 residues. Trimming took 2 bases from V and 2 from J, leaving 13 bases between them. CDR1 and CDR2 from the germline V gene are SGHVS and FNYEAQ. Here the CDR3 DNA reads TGTGCCAGCAGCTTACGACGGGACACCACCTACGAGCAGTACTTC. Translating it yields CASSLRRDTTYEQYF.

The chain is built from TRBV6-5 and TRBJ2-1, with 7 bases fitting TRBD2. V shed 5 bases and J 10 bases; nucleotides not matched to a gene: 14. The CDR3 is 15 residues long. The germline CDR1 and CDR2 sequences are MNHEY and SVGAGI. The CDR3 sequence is CASSLRTSGGREQFF. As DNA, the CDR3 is TGTGCCAGCAGTCTTCGGACTAGTGGGGGTCGGGAGCAGTTCTTC.

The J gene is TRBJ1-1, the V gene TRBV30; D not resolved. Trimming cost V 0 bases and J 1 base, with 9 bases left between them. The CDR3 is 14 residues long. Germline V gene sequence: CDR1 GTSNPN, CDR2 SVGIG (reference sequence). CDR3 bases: TGTGCCTGGAGTGTAATAACGGGGAACACTGAAGCTTTCTTT. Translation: CAWSVITGNTEAFF.

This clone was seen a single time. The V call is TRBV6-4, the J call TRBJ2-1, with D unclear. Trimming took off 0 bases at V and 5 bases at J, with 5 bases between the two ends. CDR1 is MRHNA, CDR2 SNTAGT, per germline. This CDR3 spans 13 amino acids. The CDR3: CASSDSTHNEQFF. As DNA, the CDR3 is TGTGCCAGCAGTGACTCGACACACAATGAGCAGTTCTTC.